The 32 T cell receptor beta chains below were found in one sample sequenced in a study of cytomegalovirus exposure and HLA in healthy donors. The PCR contained 60 Vbeta and 13 Jbeta primers. Libraries were prepared by immunoSEQ multiplex PCR; TCRdb keeps only in-frame clonotypes and omits some of them. The data show around 91,000 clones, with roughly four fifths seen just once and around 4.3% held by the top ten. Sequences were obtained from PBMCs. The source is a woman between 40 and 50 years old in good health and CMV-seropositive.

This chain joins TRBV4-3 and TRBJ2-6; D may be TRBD1 (6 bases). Germline loops: CDR1 LGHNA, CDR2 YSLEER. Trimming shortened V by 3 bases and J by 4 bases, and 13 bases separated the two germline ends. This CDR3 region has 16 residues. In nucleotides, the CDR3 is TGCGCCAGCAGCCAGCTTGCAGGGGTAGGGGCCAACGTCCTGACTTTC. It codes for CASSQLAGVGANVLTF.

The chain links TRBV10-3 to TRBJ1-5, with 7 bases lining up with TRBD1. V was pared by 0 bases and J by 6 bases, with 5 bases of the junction left unmatched. This CDR3 has 15 residues. Germline CDR1 is ENHRY and CDR2 is SYGVKD. The CDR3 protein is CAISESTGAGQPQHF. DNA for the CDR3: TGTGCCATCAGTGAGTCAACAGGGGCCGGTCAGCCCCAGCATTTT.

The chain is built from TRBV29-1 and TRBJ2-7; D possibly corresponds to TRBD2 (6 bases). Trimming removed 4 bases at V and 0 bases at J, with 10 bases between. There are 13 residues in the CDR3. Germline CDR1 SQVTM, CDR2 ANQGSEA. The CDR3 is CSVVTGASYEQYF. The CDR3 nucleotides are TGCAGCGTTGTAACGGGAGCCTCCTACGAGCAGTACTTC.

This sequence joins TRBV19 and TRBJ1-1; perhaps TRBD1 as D (6 bases). Trimming took 7 bases from V and 5 from J, leaving 14 bases between them. The CDR3 contains 13 residues. Germline values: CDR1 LNHDA, CDR2 SQIVND (reference sequence). The CDR3 coding sequence is TGTGCCAGTAACCTGGGGGGGCTGACTGAAGCTTTCTTT. It translates to CASNLGGLTEAFF.

This clone was observed many times. The genes are TRBV5-6 and TRBJ1-1, with no clear D. V lost 2 bases, J lost 0 bases, and 11 bases lay in between. CDR3 length equals 15 residues. The V gene's germline CDR1 is SGHDT and CDR2 YYEEEE. The CDR3 nucleotides read TGTGCCAGCAGCTTTGAGCGGCAGTTGAACACTGAAGCTTTCTTT. Translation gives CASSFERQLNTEAFF.

This clone has more than one count but fewer than ten. This chain uses TRBV18 with TRBJ1-5; D gene ambiguous. The CDR3 sequence is 13 residues long. Germline CDR1 reads KGHSH; CDR2 reads LQKENI. V lost 5 bases and J lost 5, with 10 bases in between. As DNA, the CDR3 is TGTGCCAGCTCAAGGCAGGCTGATCAGCCCCAGCATTTT. Encoded protein: CASSRQADQPQHF.

The chain carries TRBV4-1 and TRBJ2-1, with 9 bases aligning to TRBD2. V trimming: 2 bases; J trimming: 8 bases; junction bases outside the gene matches: 10. The germline V gene encodes CDR1 MGHRA and CDR2 YSYEKL. The CDR3 is made up of 16 amino acids. The CDR3 nucleotides read TGCGCCAGCAGCCAAAACTTAGCGGGAGACGGGTATGAGCAGTTCTTC. It yields the protein CASSQNLAGDGYEQFF.

The chain employs TRBV7-2 and TRBJ2-5; possibly TRBD2 for D (6 bases). The J call may not be correct, given that the DNA end is closer to TRBJ2-7. The germline V gene has CDR1 SGHTA and CDR2 FQGNSA. CDR3 length: 13 amino acids. This chain's CDR3 is CASSISGDYEQYF. The CDR3 DNA follows: TGTGCCAGCAGCATCTCGGGAGACTACGAGCAGTACTTC.

The CDR3 loop is CASSSLDRYTGELFF. The CDR3 nucleotides read TGTGCCAGTAGTTCCCTAGACAGATACACCGGGGAGCTGTTTTTT. The rearrangement uses TRBV19 and TRBJ2-2; a possible D gene is TRBD1 (5 bases). Trimming stripped 5 bases from V and 3 bases from J, with 13 bases between. The CDR3 spans 15 residues. The germline gives CDR1 LNHDA, CDR2 SQIVND (reference sequence).

J is TRBJ1-5 and V is TRBV9, with D unresolved. The ends were cut back, 0 bases at V and 4 bases at J, with 8 bases in the middle. The CDR3 extends over 14 amino acids. The germline V gene encodes CDR1 SGDLS and CDR2 YYNGEE. The CDR3 coding sequence is TGTGCCAGCAGCGTAGACGCTAAGAATCAGCCCCAGCATTTT. It codes for CASSVDAKNQPQHF.

V is TRBV4-2 and J is TRBJ2-7; D gene unclear. Trimming removed 0 bases from V and 0 bases from J, with 9 bases in between. The CDR3 is 15 amino acids. Germline V gives CDR1 LGHNA, CDR2 YNFKEQ. CDR3 sequence reads: CASSQEDSLSYEQYF. The CDR3 coding sequence is TGTGCCAGCAGCCAAGAGGATAGCCTCTCCTACGAGCAGTACTTC.

The chain employs TRBV19 and TRBJ1-2, with unresolved D. Trimming left V 7 bases short and J 1 base short, with 16 bases between. Germline V CDR1 and CDR2: LNHDA, SQIVND (reference sequence). This CDR3 comprises 15 residues. CDR3 amino acids: CASTPMEGYNYGYTF. The CDR3 DNA follows: TGTGCCAGTACCCCCATGGAGGGATATAACTATGGCTACACCTTC.

The rearrangement links TRBV11-2 to TRBJ1-1; TRBD1 aligns across 9 bases. The CDR3 is 15 residues long. Germline V gives CDR1 SGHAT, CDR2 FQNNGV. The V and J ends lost 8 bases and 1 base, in that order; junction bases with no gene match: 8. CDR3 coding DNA: TGTGCCAGCGGACGGACAGGGGTACCGAACACTGAAGCTTTCTTT. Translating it yields CASGRTGVPNTEAFF.

This chain connects TRBV19 to TRBJ1-5; 7 nucleotides align to TRBD1. The J segment lost 9 bases and the V segment lost 5 bases, leaving 10 bases of the junction unmatched. This CDR3 comprises 14 residues. Per the germline V gene, CDR1 is LNHDA and CDR2 is SQIVND (reference sequence). This CDR3 is CASSPETGLGPQHF. The CDR3 region has the DNA TGTGCCAGTAGTCCAGAGACAGGGCTCGGGCCCCAGCATTTT. Drawing the rest from reference TRBV19 and TRBJ1-5, the complete variable domain is DGGITQSPKYLFRKEGQNVTLSCEQNLNHDAMYWYRQDPGQGLRLIYYSQIVNDFQKGDIAEGYSVSREKKESFPLTVTSAQKNPTAFYLCASSPETGLGPQHFGDGTRLSIL.

A few counts support this clone. The chain employs TRBV6-6 and TRBJ1-6, with unresolved D. Germline loops: CDR1 MNHNY, CDR2 SVGAGI (reference sequence). Trimming stripped 2 bases from V and 4 bases from J, with 12 bases between. The CDR3 spans 16 residues. Here the CDR3 DNA reads TGTGCCAGCAGTTACGGCAGGCGCCCGTATAATTCACCCCTCCACTTT. Its protein is CASSYGRRPYNSPLHF.

This rearrangement joins TRBV6-6 to TRBJ1-2, with D possibly TRBD1 on 5 matching bases. From germline, CDR1 is MNHNY and CDR2 SVGAGI (reference sequence). Trimming stripped 6 bases from V and 7 bases from J, with 18 bases between. The CDR3 loop spans 14 amino acids. CDR3 region: CASRNRDGLSGYTF. In DNA, the CDR3 is TGTGCCAGCAGAAACCGGGACGGACTAAGTGGCTACACCTTC.

The chain is built from TRBV5-4 and TRBJ1-5; D remains unclear. The V and J ends lost 0 bases and 4 bases respectively, with 5 bases between them. CDR1 SGHNT and CDR2 YYREEE come from the germline V gene (reference sequence). This CDR3 is 13 amino acids long. The DNA for the CDR3 is TGTGCCAGCAGCTTGGGACTGAATCAGCCCCAGCATTTT. Amino acids: CASSLGLNQPQHF.

In its sample, this clone was seen once. This sequence joins TRBV9 and TRBJ2-1; tentatively, D is TRBD1 (5 bases). From germline, CDR1 is SGDLS and CDR2 YYNGEE. This CDR3 has 14 residues. The V end lost 3 bases, the J end lost 2 bases, and 9 bases lay between the germline ends. This CDR3 reads CASSATGPYNEQFF. As DNA, the CDR3 is TGTGCCAGCAGCGCCACAGGCCCCTACAATGAGCAGTTCTTC.

This chain links TRBV6-5 with TRBJ1-1, with D tentatively TRBD1 (6 bases). The CDR3 is 14 amino acids. Trimming removed 5 bases from V and 9 bases from J, with 19 bases in between. CDR1 is MNHEY and CDR2 is SVGAGI in the germline V gene. The CDR3 region is CASSNPGGGVQAFF. CDR3 coding DNA: TGTGCCAGCAGTAATCCCGGGGGGGGCGTTCAAGCTTTCTTT.

The chain links TRBV11-2 to TRBJ2-3; 11 positions agree with TRBD2. Trimming removed 2 bases from V and 0 bases from J; junction bases left unmatched: 10. The germline V gene has CDR1 SGHAT and CDR2 FQNNGV. CDR3 length: 19 residues. The CDR3 loop reads CASSLRMASGRRSTDTQYF. CDR3 bases: TGTGCCAGCAGCTTAAGGATGGCTAGCGGGAGGCGAAGCACAGATACGCAGTATTTT.

The rearrangement joins TRBV18 to TRBJ2-7, with 9 positions matching TRBD2. The germline V gene encodes CDR1 KGHSH and CDR2 LQKENI. Trimming took 3 bases from V and 3 from J; bases not matched to a gene: 6. The CDR3 is made up of 15 amino acids. This chain's CDR3 is CASSPGETSGYEQYF. The CDR3 DNA reads as TGTGCCAGCTCACCGGGGGAGACTAGCGGCTACGAGCAGTACTTC.

This rearrangement joins TRBV11-2 to TRBJ2-5; the D gene is possibly TRBD1 (6 bases). Germline V gene data show CDR1 as SGHAT and CDR2 as FQNNGV. CDR3 length equals 13 residues. V was pared by 5 bases and J by 5 bases, with 12 bases between. The CDR3 region has the DNA TGTGCCAGCAGCCAGGGGTCGGGGGAGACCCAGTACTTC. As protein: CASSQGSGETQYF. Variable domain in full (rest from reference TRBV11-2 and TRBJ2-5): EAGVAQSPRYKIIEKRQSVAFWCNPISGHATLYWYQQILGQGPKLLIQFQNNGVVDDSQLPKDRFSAERLKGVDSTLKIQPAKLEDSAVYLCASSQGSGETQYFGPGTRLLVL.

The chain combines TRBV7-2 with TRBJ1-2; D is perhaps TRBD1 (6 bases). This CDR3 is built from 13 residues. Between the trimmed V and J ends, which lost 5 bases and 3 bases, there was a span of 10 bases. Germline CDR1 is SGHTA and CDR2 is FQGNSA. The CDR3: CASSHRQDYGYTF. The CDR3 DNA sequence: TGTGCCAGCAGCCACCGACAGGACTATGGCTACACCTTC. The variable domain in full, completed from reference TRBV7-2 and TRBJ1-2, reads GAGVSQSPSNKVTEKGKDVELRCDPISGHTALYWYRQSLGQGLEFLIYFQGNSAPDKSGLPSDRFSAERTGGSVSTLTIQRTQQEDSAVYLCASSHRQDYGYTFGSGTRLTVV.

The gene calls are TRBV20-1 and TRBJ2-1, with D hard to call. Germline CDR1 DFQATT, CDR2 SNEGSKA (reference sequence). This CDR3 contains 11 residues. Trimming took 6 bases from V and 6 from J, leaving 9 bases between them. CDR3: CSASVANEQFF. The CDR3 nucleotides read TGCAGTGCCAGCGTGGCCAATGAGCAGTTCTTC.

The V and J genes are TRBV11-1 and TRBJ1-1; D gene unclear. Germline values: CDR1 SGHAT, CDR2 FQDESV (reference sequence). CDR3 size: 15 residues. The V end lost 10 bases, the J end lost 5 bases, and 23 bases lay between the germline ends. Written as DNA, the CDR3 is TGTGCCACTAAGGTTGGAGGTAGTGGGTTGACTGAAGCTTTCTTT. Amino acids: CATKVGGSGLTEAFF.

This clone showed up just a few times. V is TRBV4-3 and J is TRBJ2-7; TRBD2 matches 8 bases. The CDR3 has 15 residues. Germline CDR1 is LGHNA and CDR2 is YSLEER. V lost 0 bases and J lost 4; bases outside the gene matches: 5. The CDR3 region is CASSQDWASGYEQYF. The DNA for the CDR3 is TGCGCCAGCAGCCAAGATTGGGCTAGCGGGTACGAGCAGTACTTC.

This rearrangement joins TRBV7-2 to TRBJ2-2; D not certain. CDR3 length: 14 amino acids. Trimming removed 4 bases from V and 6 bases from J, with 12 bases in between. Germline CDR1 and CDR2: SGHTA and FQGNSA. The CDR3 DNA reads as TGTGCCAGCAGCTCAAACCTAGTAGCCGGGGAGCTGTTTTTT. Translated: CASSSNLVAGELFF.

This chain connects TRBV30 to TRBJ1-4, with TRBD1 identical over 7 bases. Trimming at V came to 3 bases and at J to 7 bases, leaving 5 bases not matched to a gene. The germline V gene has CDR1 GTSNPN and CDR2 SVGIG (reference sequence). The CDR3 contains 13 residues. The DNA for the CDR3 is TGTGCCTGGAGGCAGGGGGAAGGTGAAAAACTGTTTTTT. It specifies CAWRQGEGEKLFF.

The chain links TRBV7-2 to TRBJ2-5; weak D call: TRBD2 (6 bases). Judging by the DNA end, TRBJ2-7 fits better; the J call may be wrong. This CDR3 has 14 amino acids. Germline-derived CDR1 and CDR2 are SGHTA and FQGNSA. DNA for the CDR3: TGTGCCAGCAGCCCCGGGACTTCCCCCTACGAGCAGTACTTC. Protein: CASSPGTSPYEQYF.

The J gene is TRBJ2-6, the V gene TRBV5-1; 14 bases align to TRBD2. This CDR3 region has 18 residues. Germline V lookup: CDR1 SGHRS, CDR2 YFSETQ. The V segment lost 0 bases and the J segment 4 bases; nucleotides outside the gene matches: 3. CDR3 in DNA: TGCGCCAGCAGCTTGGGACTAGCGGGAGGGGCCGGGGCCAACGTCCTGACTTTC. Its protein product is CASSLGLAGGAGANVLTF. Complete variable domain (other parts from reference TRBV5-1 and TRBJ2-6): KAGVTQTPRYLIKTRGQQVTLSCSPISGHRSVSWYQQTPGQGLQFLFEYFSETQRNKGNFPGRFSGRQFSNSRSEMNVSTLELGDSALYLCASSLGLAGGAGANVLTFGAGSRLTVL.

The CDR3 loop is CASSIVGGTYEQYF. CDR3 DNA: TGTGCCAGTAGTATAGTAGGGGGTACCTACGAGCAGTACTTC. The gene calls are TRBV19 and TRBJ2-7, with D possibly matching TRBD1 (6 bases). Germline CDR1 LNHDA, CDR2 SQIVND (reference sequence). The CDR3 has 14 residues. V gave up 1 base and J gave up 2 bases, with 9 bases separating them.

The chain couples TRBV5-4 to TRBJ2-7; D remains unclear. This CDR3 has 13 residues. CDR1 SGHNT and CDR2 YYREEE come from the germline V gene (reference sequence). Trimming cost V 5 bases and J 2 bases, with 11 bases left between them. CDR3 sequence reads: CASSKESTYEQYF. DNA of the CDR3: TGTGCCAGCAGTAAAGAGTCTACCTACGAGCAGTACTTC.